The present T cell receptor (beta chain) was sequenced within a study of blood T cell repertoires in COVID-19. V was pared by 1 base and J by 1 base, with 9 bases of the junction left unmatched. The germline V gene has CDR1 SGHTA and CDR2 FQGNSA. The CDR3 contains 18 residues. Using immunoSEQ multiplex PCR, the repertoire was profiled, and TCRdb retains in-frame clones only, with some absent. The table includes 300,000 or so clones, 87% detected once. The material sequenced was peripheral blood. The receptor's source is a woman aged 45-60 years who had recovered from COVID-19. The V call is TRBV7-2, the J call TRBJ2-3; 9 nucleotides align to TRBD2. CDR3 loop: CASSLVGGGRVGTDTQYF. The CDR3 DNA sequence: TGTGCCAGCAGCTTAGTTGGCGGCGGGAGGGTCGGCACAGATACGCAGTATTTT.